There are a few counts of the clone carrying this T cell receptor beta chain. Its antigen is still unknown. PCR primers comprised 60 Vbeta and 13 Jbeta primers. Clones were read by immunoSEQ multiplex PCR, and TCRdb kept only the in-frame ones, dropping some. The sample has hundreds of thousands of clones; 70% to 85% are singletons. V shed 0 bases and J shed 6 bases, with 15 bases lying between them. Germline V gene sequence: CDR1 SGHNT, CDR2 YYREEE (reference sequence). The CDR3 length is 15 residues. The data stem from a study of cytomegalovirus exposure and HLA in healthy donors. Whole-study results and caveats: TCR beta chain V- and J-gene trimming was linked, in a later analysis, to a missense variant in DCLRE1C.

This sequence originates from a woman aged 55-75 years in good health and CMV-seropositive. The material sequenced was PBMCs. The genes are TRBV5-4 and TRBJ1-2; D is possibly TRBD1 (5 bases). The chain's CDR3 is CASSLGGEGTDGYTF. The CDR3 DNA follows: TGTGCCAGCAGCTTGGGGGGGGAGGGAACTGATGGCTACACCTTC. Full variable domain (missing parts from reference TRBV5-4 and TRBJ1-2): ETGVTQSPTHLIKTRGQQVTLRCSSQSGHNTVSWYQQALGQGPQFIFQYYREEENGRGNFPPRFSGLQFPNYSSELNVNALELDDSALYLCASSLGGEGTDGYTFGSGTRLTVV.